The 9 T cell receptor beta chains listed next were all sequenced from one sample in a study of blood T cells in healthy people across ages. Primers used in a second PCR of roughly 6 to 11 cycles were a sample-barcoded 5' primer and a J-beta primer mix. MiXCR, run by TCRdb on the 5' RACE reads, gives a single entry per CDR3 protein. The table includes some 710,000 distinct CDR3 sequences, 20% to 25% detected once. Sequencing used blood. These receptors were collected from a man between 65 and 85 years old in good health.

The chain uses TRBV18 and TRBJ2-5; TRBD2 might be the D (5 bases). This CDR3 region has 15 residues. V was shortened by 2 bases and J by 0 bases, with 10 bases between the two germline ends. Germline assignment: CDR1 KGHSH and CDR2 LQKENI. This CDR3 reads CASSPASDYQETQYF. The CDR3, as DNA: TGTGCCAGCTCACCAGCATCGGACTACCAAGAGACCCAGTACTTC.

V usage is TRBV20-1 and J usage is TRBJ2-3, with TRBD1 as a possible D gene (6 bases). The CDR3 sequence is 13 residues long. V lost 4 bases and J 4 bases, leaving 12 bases between the germline ends. Germline values: CDR1 DFQATT, CDR2 SNEGSKA (reference sequence). The CDR3 bases are TGCAGTGCTATAAATGAGGGGGCAGATACGCAGTATTTT. Translated, it gives CSAINEGADTQYF.

The CDR3 DNA is TGCGCCAGCAGCCAAGAAACCAGGTTAGGTACGCAGTATTTT. Its translation is CASSQETRLGTQYF. V and J are TRBV4-1 and TRBJ2-3; no clear D. The CDR3 sequence is 14 residues long. CDR1 and CDR2 (germline): MGHRA, YSYEKL. Trimming stripped 0 bases from V and 8 bases from J, with 12 bases between.

The gene calls are TRBV4-2 and TRBJ2-7, with 10 nucleotides matching TRBD2. The germline gives CDR1 LGHNA, CDR2 YNFKEQ. V lost 5 bases and J lost 3; bases outside the gene matches: 16. The CDR3 sequence is 18 residues long. The CDR3 DNA follows: TGTGCCAGCAGCGACGGACTAGCGGAGAGTATATTAAGCTACGAGCAGTACTTC. Its protein product is CASSDGLAESILSYEQYF.

This clonotype was counted many times. The V call is TRBV2, the J call TRBJ2-1, with 10 bases that match TRBD2. The CDR3 has 16 residues. Germline CDR1 SNHLY, CDR2 FYNNEI. V shed 2 bases, J shed 5 bases, and the junction held 6 bases outside the gene matches. The chain's CDR3 is CASSELSGGANNEQFF. For the CDR3, the DNA is TGTGCCAGCAGTGAATTGAGCGGGGGGGCAAACAATGAGCAGTTCTTC.

The rearrangement joins TRBV24-1 to TRBJ2-3; D is possibly TRBD1 or TRBD2 (6 bases each). CDR1 and CDR2 from the germline V gene are KGHDR and SFDVKD. The V and J ends lost 5 bases and 6 bases respectively, with 11 bases between them. There are 13 residues in the CDR3. This CDR3 reads CATSGGGHDTQYF. CDR3 in DNA: TGTGCCACCAGTGGTGGGGGGCACGATACGCAGTATTTT.

The chain couples TRBV9 to TRBJ2-1; TRBD1 might be the D (6 bases). V gave up 4 bases and J gave up 8 bases, with 13 bases separating them. Germline assignment: CDR1 SGDLS and CDR2 YYNGEE. The CDR3 has 13 amino acids. This chain's CDR3 is CASSSPSGDEQFF. The CDR3 DNA reads TGTGCCAGCAGCTCCCCTTCAGGGGATGAGCAGTTCTTC. The whole variable domain, remainder taken from reference TRBV9 and TRBJ2-1, is DSGVTQTPKHLITATGQRVTLRCSPRSGDLSVYWYQQSLDQGLQFLIQYYNGEERAKGNILERFSAQQFPDLHSELNLSSLELGDSALYFCASSSPSGDEQFFGPGTRLTVL.

As for this clonotype: As the CDR3 is not closed by the conserved phenylalanine or tryptophan, this likely results from a read error. The rearrangement links TRBV20-1 to TRBJ2-5, with D perhaps given as TRBD1 or TRBD2 (6 bases each). Trimming removed 3 bases from V and 11 bases from J, with 19 bases in between. This CDR3 comprises 13 residues. CDR1 and CDR2 (germline): DFQATT, SNEGSKA (reference sequence). Here the CDR3 reads CSASGGTGTQQYV. DNA of the CDR3: TGCAGTGCTAGTGGGGGCACAGGGACTCAGCAGTACGTC.

This clonotype showed up just a few times. The chain employs TRBV12-3 or TRBV12-4 and TRBJ1-1; no clear D gene. The CDR3 consists of 14 residues. V was clipped by 6 bases and J by 0 bases, with 11 bases between them. CDR3 DNA: TGTGCCAGCAGCCAGCCAGGCCTGAACACTGAAGCTTTCTTT. It is translated as CASSQPGLNTEAFF.